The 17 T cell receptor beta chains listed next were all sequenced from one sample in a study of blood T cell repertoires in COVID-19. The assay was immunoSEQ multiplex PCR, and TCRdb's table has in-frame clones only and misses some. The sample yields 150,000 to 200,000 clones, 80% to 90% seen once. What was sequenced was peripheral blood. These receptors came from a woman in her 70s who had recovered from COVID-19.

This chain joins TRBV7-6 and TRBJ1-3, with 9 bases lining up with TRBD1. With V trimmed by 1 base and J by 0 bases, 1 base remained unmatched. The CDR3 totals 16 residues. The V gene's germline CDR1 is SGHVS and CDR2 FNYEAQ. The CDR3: CASSLGGQGSGNTIYF. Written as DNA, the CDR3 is TGTGCCAGCAGCTTAGGGGGACAGGGCTCTGGAAACACCATATATTTT. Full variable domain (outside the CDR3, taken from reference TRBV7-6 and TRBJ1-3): GAGVSQSPRYKVTKRGQDVALRCDPISGHVSLYWYRQALGQGPEFLTYFNYEAQQDKSGLPNDRFSAERPEGSISTLTIQRTEQRDSAMYRCASSLGGQGSGNTIYFGEGSWLTVV.

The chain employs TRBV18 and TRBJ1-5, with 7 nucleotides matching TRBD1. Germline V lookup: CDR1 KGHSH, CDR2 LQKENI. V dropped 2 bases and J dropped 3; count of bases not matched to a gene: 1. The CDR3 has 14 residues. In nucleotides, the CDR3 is TGTGCCAGCTCACCAGGGACAGTCAATCAGCCCCAGCATTTT. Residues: CASSPGTVNQPQHF.

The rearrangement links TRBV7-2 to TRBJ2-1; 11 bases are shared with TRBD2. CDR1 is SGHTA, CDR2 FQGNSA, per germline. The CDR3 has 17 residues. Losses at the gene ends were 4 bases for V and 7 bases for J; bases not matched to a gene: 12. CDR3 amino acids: CASSSLATSGSRNEQFF. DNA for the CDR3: TGTGCCAGCAGCTCACTAGCTACTAGCGGGAGTCGGAATGAGCAGTTCTTC.

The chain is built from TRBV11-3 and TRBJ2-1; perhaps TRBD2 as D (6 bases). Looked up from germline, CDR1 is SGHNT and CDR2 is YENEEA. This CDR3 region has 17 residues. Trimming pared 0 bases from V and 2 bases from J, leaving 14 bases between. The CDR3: CASSLDGGLGPYNEQFF. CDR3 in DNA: TGTGCCAGCAGCTTAGATGGGGGACTGGGCCCCTACAATGAGCAGTTCTTC. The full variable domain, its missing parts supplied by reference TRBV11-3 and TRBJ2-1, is EAGVVQSPRYKIIEKKQPVAFWCNPISGHNTLYWYLQNLGQGPELLIRYENEEAVDDSQLPKDRFSAERLKGVDSTLKIQPAELGDSAVYLCASSLDGGLGPYNEQFFGPGTRLTVL.

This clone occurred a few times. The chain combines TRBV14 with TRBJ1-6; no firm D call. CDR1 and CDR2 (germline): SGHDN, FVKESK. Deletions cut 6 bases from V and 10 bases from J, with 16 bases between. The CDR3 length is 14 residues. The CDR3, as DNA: TGTGCCAGCAGGGCCGGGGTGGAGGGCTCACCCCTCCACTTT. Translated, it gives CASRAGVEGSPLHF.

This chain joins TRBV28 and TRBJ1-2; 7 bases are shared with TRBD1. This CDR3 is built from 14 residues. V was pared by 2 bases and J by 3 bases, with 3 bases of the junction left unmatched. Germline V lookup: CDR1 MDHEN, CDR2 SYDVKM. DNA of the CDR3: TGTGCCAGCAGTTTACAGGGGGTTGACTATGGCTACACCTTC. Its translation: CASSLQGVDYGYTF.

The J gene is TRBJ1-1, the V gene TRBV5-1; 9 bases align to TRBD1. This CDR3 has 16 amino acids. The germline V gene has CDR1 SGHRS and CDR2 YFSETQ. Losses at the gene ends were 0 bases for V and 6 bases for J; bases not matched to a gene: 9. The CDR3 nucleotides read TGCGCCAGCAGCTTGGGGAACACAGGGGGCTCCGCTGAAGCTTTCTTT. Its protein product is CASSLGNTGGSAEAFF.

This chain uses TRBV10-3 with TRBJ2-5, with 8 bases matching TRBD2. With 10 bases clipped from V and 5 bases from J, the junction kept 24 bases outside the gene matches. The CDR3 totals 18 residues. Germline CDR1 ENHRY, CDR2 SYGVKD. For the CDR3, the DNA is TGTGCCACCCAGGGGTCTGGGGGTAGCGGGGCTTTGGCGGAGACCCAGTACTTC. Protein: CATQGSGGSGALAETQYF.

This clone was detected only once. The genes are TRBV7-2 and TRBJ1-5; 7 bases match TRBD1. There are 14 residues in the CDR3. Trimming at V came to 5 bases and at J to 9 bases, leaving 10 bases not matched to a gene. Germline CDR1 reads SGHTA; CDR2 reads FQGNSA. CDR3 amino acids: CASSPKGGARPQHF. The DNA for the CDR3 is TGTGCCAGCAGCCCCAAAGGGGGCGCGAGGCCCCAGCATTTT.

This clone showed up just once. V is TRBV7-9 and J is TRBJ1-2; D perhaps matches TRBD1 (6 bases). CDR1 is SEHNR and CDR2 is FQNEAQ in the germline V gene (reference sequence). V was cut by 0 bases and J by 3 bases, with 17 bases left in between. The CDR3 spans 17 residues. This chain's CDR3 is CASSLAAYDRRHYGYTF. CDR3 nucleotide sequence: TGTGCCAGCAGCTTAGCGGCCTACGACAGGAGACACTATGGCTACACCTTC.

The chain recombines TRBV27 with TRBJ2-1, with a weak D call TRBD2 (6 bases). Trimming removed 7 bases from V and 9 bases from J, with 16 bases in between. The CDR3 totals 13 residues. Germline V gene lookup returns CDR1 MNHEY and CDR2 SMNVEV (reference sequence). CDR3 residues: CASNPHGGSEQFF. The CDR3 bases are TGTGCCAGCAACCCACACGGGGGATCTGAGCAGTTCTTC.

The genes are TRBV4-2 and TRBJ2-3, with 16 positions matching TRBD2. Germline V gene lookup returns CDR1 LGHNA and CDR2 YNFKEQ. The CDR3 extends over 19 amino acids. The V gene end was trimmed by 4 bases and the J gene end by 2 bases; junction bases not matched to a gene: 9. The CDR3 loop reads CASSLGLAGGPLFTDTQYF. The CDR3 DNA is TGTGCCAGCAGCCTGGGACTAGCGGGAGGGCCACTTTTCACAGATACGCAGTATTTT.

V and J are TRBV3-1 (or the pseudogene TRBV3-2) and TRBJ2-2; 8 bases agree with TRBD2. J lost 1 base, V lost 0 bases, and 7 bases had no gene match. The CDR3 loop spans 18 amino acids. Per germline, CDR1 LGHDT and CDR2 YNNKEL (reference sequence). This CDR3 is CASSQDSGGRLNTGELFF. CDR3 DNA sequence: TGTGCCAGCAGCCAAGATTCTGGCGGGAGGCTGAACACCGGGGAGCTGTTTTTT.

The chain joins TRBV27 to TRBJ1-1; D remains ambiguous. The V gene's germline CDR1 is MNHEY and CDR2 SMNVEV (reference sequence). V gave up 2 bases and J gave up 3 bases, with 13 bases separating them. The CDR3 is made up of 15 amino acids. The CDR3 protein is CASSLDGRGDTEAFF. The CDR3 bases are TGTGCCAGCAGTTTAGACGGCCGGGGAGACACTGAAGCTTTCTTT.

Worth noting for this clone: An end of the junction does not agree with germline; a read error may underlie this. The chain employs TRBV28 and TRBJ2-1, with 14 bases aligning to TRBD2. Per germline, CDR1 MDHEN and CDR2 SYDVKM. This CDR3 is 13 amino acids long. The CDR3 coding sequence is TGTGCCAGCAGACTCGGGACTAGCGGGGGTAGGGTCTTC. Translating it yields CASRLGTSGGRVF.

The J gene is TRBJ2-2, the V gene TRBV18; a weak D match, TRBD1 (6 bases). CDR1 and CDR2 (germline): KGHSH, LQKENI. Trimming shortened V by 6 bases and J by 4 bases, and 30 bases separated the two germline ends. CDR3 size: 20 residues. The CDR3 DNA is TGTGCCAGCTCCGACCCGGGGTTGGCCCTCGGACAGCAATTCACCGGGGAGCTGTTTTTT. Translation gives CASSDPGLALGQQFTGELFF.

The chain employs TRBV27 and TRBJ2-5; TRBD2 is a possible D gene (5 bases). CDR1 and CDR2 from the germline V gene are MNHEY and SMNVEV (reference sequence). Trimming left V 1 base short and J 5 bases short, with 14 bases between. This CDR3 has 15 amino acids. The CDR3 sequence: CASSLLGPRRETQYF. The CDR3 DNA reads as TGTGCCAGCAGTTTATTGGGCCCCCGGAGGGAGACCCAGTACTTC.